This TCR beta chain derives from a study of blood T cells in healthy people across ages. It was with a sample-barcoded 5' primer and a J-beta primer mix that a second PCR of roughly 7 to 12 cycles was run. TCRdb processed the 5' RACE reads anew with MiXCR; each CDR3 protein has one entry. The table has almost 550,000 distinct CDR3 sequences, less than 25% seen once. The CDR3 sequence is 15 residues long. CDR1 is SGHRS, CDR2 YFSETQ, per germline. V was pared by 2 bases and J by 5 bases, with 6 bases of the junction left unmatched. These data also formed part of another study, on T cells of mothers and their children.

The chain couples TRBV5-1 to TRBJ2-1; 8 bases agree with TRBD2. This sequence was found in a boy between 10 and 17 years old in good health. The sequenced material came from blood. The CDR3: CASSFRNSGNNEQFF. The DNA for the CDR3 is TGCGCCAGCAGCTTCCGGAATAGCGGGAACAATGAGCAGTTCTTC.